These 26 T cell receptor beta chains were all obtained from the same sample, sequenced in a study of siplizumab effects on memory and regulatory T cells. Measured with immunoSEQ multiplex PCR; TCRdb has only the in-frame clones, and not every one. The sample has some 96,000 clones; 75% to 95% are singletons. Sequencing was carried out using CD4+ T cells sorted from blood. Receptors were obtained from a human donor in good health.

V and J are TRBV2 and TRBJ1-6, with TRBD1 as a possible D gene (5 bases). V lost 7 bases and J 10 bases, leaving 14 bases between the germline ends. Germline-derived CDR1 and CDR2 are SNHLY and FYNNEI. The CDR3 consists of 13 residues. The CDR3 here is CASTYDGASPLHF. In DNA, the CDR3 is TGTGCCAGCACCTACGACGGGGCATCACCCCTCCACTTT.

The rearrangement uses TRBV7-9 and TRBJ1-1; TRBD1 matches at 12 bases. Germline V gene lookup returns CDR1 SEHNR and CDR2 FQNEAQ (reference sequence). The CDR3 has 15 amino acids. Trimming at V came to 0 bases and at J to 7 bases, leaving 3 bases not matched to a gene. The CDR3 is CASSLAGQGAFEAFF. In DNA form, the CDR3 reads TGTGCCAGCAGCTTAGCGGGACAGGGGGCGTTTGAAGCTTTCTTT.

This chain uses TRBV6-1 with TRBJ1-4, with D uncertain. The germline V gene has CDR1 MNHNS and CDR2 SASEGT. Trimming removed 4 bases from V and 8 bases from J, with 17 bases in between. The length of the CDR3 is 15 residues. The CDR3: CASSVRPSPEEKLFF. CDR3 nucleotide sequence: TGTGCCAGCAGTGTCCGGCCCTCACCGGAAGAAAAACTGTTTTTT.

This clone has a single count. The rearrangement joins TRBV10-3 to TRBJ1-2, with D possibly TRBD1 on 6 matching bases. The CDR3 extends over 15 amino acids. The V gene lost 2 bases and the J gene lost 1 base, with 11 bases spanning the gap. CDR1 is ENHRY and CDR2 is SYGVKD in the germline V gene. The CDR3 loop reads CAISETQGYNYGYTF. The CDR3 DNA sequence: TGTGCCATCAGTGAGACACAGGGTTATAACTATGGCTACACCTTC.

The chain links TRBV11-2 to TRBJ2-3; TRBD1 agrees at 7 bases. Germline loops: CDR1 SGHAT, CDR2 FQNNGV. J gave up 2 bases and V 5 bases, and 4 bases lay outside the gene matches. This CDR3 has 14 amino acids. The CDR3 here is CASSTGVITDTQYF. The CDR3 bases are TGTGCCAGCAGCACAGGGGTAATCACAGATACGCAGTATTTT.

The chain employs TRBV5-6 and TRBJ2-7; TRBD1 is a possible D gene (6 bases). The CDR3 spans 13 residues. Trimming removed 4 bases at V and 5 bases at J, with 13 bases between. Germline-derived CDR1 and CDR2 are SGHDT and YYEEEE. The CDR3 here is CASSRTGPHEQYF. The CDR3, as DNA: TGTGCCAGCAGCAGAACAGGGCCCCACGAGCAGTACTTC. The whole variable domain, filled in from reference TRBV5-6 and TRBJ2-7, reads DAGVTQSPTHLIKTRGQQVTLRCSPKSGHDTVSWYQQALGQGPQFIFQYYEEEERQRGNFPDRFSGHQFPNYSSELNVNALLLGDSALYLCASSRTGPHEQYFGPGTRLTVT.

CDR3 DNA sequence: TGTGCCAGCAGTGACCCCGGGACAGTCGATGGCTACACCTTC. As protein: CASSDPGTVDGYTF. The J gene is TRBJ1-2, the V gene TRBV25-1, with TRBD1 matching 7 bases. The J segment lost 6 bases and the V segment lost 3 bases, leaving 7 bases of the junction unmatched. Looked up from germline, CDR1 is MGHDK and CDR2 is SYGVNS. The CDR3 covers 14 residues.

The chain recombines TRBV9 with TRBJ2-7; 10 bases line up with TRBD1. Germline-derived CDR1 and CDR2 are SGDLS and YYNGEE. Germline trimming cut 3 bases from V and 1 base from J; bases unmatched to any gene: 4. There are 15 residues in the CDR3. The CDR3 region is CASSGGQGGSYEQYF. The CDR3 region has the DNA TGTGCCAGCAGCGGCGGACAGGGGGGATCCTACGAGCAGTACTTC.

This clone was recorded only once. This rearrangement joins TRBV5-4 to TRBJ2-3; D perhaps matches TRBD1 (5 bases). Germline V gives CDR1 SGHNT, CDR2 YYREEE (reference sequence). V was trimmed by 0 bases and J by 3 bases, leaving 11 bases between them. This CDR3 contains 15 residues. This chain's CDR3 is CASSLGQGRTDTQYF. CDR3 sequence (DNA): TGTGCCAGCAGCTTGGGGCAGGGAAGGACAGATACGCAGTATTTT.

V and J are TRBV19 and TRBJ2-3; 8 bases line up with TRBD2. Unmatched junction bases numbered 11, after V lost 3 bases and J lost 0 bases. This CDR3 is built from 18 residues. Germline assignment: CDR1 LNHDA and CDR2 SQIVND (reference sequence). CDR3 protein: CASSIGPLSGTSTDTQYF. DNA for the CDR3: TGTGCCAGTAGTATCGGCCCTCTTAGCGGGACTAGCACAGATACGCAGTATTTT.

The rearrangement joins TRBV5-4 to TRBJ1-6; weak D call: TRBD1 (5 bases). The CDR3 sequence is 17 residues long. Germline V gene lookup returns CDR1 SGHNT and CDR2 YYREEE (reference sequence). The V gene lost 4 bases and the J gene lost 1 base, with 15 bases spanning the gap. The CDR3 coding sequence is TGTGCCAGCAGCCGAGGACAATCGAGGTCCTATAATTCACCCCTCCACTTT. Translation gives CASSRGQSRSYNSPLHF.

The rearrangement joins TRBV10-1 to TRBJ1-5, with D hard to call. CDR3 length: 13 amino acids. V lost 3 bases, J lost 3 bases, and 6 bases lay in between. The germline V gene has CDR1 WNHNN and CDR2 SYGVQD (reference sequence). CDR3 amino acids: CASSESFNQPQHF. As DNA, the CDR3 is TGCGCCAGCAGTGAAAGCTTCAATCAGCCCCAGCATTTT.

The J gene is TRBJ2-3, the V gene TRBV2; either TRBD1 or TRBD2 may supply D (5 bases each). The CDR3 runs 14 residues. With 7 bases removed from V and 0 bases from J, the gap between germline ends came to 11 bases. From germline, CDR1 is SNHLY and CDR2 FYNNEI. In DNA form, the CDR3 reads TGTGCCAGCAAGCAGCGGACAAGCACAGATACGCAGTATTTT. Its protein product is CASKQRTSTDTQYF.

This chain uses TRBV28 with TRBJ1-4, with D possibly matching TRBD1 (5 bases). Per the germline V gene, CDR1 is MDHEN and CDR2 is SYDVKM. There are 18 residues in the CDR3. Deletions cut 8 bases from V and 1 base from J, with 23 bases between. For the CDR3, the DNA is TGTGCCAGCTTCGCCGGGACGTTGTTTTTGGGAACTAATGAAAAACTGTTTTTT. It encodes CASFAGTLFLGTNEKLFF.

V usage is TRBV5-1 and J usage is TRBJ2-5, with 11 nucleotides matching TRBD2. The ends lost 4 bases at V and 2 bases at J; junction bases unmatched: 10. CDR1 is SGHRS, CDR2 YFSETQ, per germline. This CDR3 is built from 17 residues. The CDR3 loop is CASSESRGTSGQETQYF. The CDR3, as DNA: TGCGCCAGCAGCGAAAGCCGTGGGACTAGCGGACAAGAGACCCAGTACTTC.

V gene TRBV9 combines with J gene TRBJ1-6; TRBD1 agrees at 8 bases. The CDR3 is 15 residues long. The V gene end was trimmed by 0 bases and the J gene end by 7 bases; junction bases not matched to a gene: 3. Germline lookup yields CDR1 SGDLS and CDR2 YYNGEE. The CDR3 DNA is TGTGCCAGCAGCGTAGCGCCAGGGGGCAATTCACCCCTCCACTTT. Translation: CASSVAPGGNSPLHF.

CDR3 DNA: TGTGCCAGCAGCGCCGAGAAGAATGAGCAGTTCTTC. This sequence encodes CASSAEKNEQFF. The chain recombines TRBV7-3 with TRBJ2-1, with unresolved D. V shed 5 bases and J shed 7 bases, with 9 bases lying between them. Looked up from germline, CDR1 is SGHTA and CDR2 is FQGTGA. CDR3 length: 12 amino acids.

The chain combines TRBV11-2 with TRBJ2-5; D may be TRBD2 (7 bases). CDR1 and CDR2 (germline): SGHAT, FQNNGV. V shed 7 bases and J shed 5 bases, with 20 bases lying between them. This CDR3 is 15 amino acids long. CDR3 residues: CASTPAGGGRETQYF. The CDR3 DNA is TGTGCCAGCACCCCCGCCGGCGGGGGCCGGGAGACCCAGTACTTC.

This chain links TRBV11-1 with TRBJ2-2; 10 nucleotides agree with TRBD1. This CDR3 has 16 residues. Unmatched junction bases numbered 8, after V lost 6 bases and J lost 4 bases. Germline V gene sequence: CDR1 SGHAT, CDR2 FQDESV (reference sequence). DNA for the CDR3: TGTGCCAGCAGATCCCTAGGGACAGGGGTCACCGGGGAGCTGTTTTTT. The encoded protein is CASRSLGTGVTGELFF.

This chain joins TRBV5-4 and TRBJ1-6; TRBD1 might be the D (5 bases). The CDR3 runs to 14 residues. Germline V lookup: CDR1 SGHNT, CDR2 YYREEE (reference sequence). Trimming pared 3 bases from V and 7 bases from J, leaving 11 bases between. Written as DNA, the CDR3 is TGTGCCAGCAGCTATCAGGGTACCAATTCACCCCTCCACTTT. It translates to CASSYQGTNSPLHF. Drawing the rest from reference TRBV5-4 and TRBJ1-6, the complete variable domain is ETGVTQSPTHLIKTRGQQVTLRCSSQSGHNTVSWYQQALGQGPQFIFQYYREEENGRGNFPPRFSGLQFPNYSSELNVNALELDDSALYLCASSYQGTNSPLHFGNGTRLTVT.

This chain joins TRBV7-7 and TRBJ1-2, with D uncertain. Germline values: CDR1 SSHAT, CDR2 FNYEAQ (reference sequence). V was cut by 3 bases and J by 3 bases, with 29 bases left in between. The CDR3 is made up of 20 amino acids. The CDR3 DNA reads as TGTGCCAGCAGCTTGGGCTTTACCGCTGGTGGTCTACCCCGGGACTATGGCTACACCTTC. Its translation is CASSLGFTAGGLPRDYGYTF.

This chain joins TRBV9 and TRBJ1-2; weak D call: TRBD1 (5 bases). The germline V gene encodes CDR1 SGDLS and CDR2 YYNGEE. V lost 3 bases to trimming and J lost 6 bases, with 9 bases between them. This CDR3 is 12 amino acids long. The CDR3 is CASSEPGDGYTF. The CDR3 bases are TGTGCCAGCAGCGAGCCGGGGGATGGCTACACCTTC. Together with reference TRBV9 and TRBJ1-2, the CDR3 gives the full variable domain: DSGVTQTPKHLITATGQRVTLRCSPRSGDLSVYWYQQSLDQGLQFLIQYYNGEERAKGNILERFSAQQFPDLHSELNLSSLELGDSALYFCASSEPGDGYTFGSGTRLTVV.

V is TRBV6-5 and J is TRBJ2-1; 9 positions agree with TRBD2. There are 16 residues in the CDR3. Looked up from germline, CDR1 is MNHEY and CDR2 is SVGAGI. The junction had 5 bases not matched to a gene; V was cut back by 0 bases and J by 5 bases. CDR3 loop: CASSYSGLAGDNEQFF. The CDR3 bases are TGTGCCAGCAGTTACTCGGGATTAGCGGGGGACAATGAGCAGTTCTTC.

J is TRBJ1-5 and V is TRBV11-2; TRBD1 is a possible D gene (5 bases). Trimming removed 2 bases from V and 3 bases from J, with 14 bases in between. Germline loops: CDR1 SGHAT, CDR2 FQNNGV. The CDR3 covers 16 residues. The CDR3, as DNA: TGTGCCAGCAGCTTACAGGGCGGGGGGAACAATCAGCCCCAGCATTTT. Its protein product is CASSLQGGGNNQPQHF.

CDR3 loop: CASSPDLLMNTEAFF. Written as DNA, the CDR3 is TGTGCCAGCTCACCGGACTTGCTCATGAACACTGAAGCTTTCTTT. The genes are TRBV18 and TRBJ1-1; D unresolved. Per germline, CDR1 KGHSH and CDR2 LQKENI. The germline V and J ends were trimmed by 3 bases and 0 bases, with 11 bases remaining between them. The CDR3 has 15 residues.

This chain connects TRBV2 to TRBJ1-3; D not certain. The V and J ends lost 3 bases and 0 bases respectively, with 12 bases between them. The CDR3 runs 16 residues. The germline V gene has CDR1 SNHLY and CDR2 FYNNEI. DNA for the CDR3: TGTGCCAGCAGTGATTGGACGGTTGTCTCTGGAAACACCATATATTTT. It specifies CASSDWTVVSGNTIYF.